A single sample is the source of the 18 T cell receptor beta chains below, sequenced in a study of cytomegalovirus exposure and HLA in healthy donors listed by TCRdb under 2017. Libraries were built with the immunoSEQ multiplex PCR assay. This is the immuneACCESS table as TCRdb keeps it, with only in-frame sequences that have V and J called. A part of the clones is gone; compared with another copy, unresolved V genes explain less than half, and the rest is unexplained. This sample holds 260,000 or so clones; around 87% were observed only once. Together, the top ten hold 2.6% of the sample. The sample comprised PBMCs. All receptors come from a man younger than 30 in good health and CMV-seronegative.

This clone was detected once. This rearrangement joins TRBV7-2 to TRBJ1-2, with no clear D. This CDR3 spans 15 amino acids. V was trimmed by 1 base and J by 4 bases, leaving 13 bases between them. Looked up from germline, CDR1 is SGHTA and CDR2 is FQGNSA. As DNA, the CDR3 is TGTGCCAGCAGCTTAGAAGGGAGTGTACTCTATGGCTACACCTTC. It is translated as CASSLEGSVLYGYTF. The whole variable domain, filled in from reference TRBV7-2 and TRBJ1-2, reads GAGVSQSPSNKVTEKGKDVELRCDPISGHTALYWYRQSLGQGLEFLIYFQGNSAPDKSGLPSDRFSAERTGGSVSTLTIQRTQQEDSAVYLCASSLEGSVLYGYTFGSGTRLTVV.

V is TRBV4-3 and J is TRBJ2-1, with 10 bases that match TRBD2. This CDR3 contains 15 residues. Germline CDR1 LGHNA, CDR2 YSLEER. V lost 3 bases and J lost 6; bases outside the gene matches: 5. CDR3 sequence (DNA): TGCGCCAGCAGCCAGTTAGCGGGGGGCGGCAATGAGCAGTTCTTC. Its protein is CASSQLAGGGNEQFF.

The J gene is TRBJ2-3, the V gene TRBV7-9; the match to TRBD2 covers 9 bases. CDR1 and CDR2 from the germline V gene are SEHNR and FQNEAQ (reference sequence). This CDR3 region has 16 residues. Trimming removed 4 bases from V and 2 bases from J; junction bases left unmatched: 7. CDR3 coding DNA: TGTGCCAGCAGCTCACAGGGACTAGCCAACACAGATACGCAGTATTTT. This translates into CASSSQGLANTDTQYF.

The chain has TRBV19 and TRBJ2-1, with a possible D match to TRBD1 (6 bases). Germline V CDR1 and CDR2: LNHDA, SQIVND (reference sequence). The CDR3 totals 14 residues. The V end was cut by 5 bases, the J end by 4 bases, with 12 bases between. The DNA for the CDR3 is TGTGCCAGTAGTTCTGGGACATTGTACAATGAGCAGTTCTTC. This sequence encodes CASSSGTLYNEQFF.

This chain's CDR3 is CAISAQGYEQYF. CDR3 DNA sequence: TGTGCCATCAGCGCCCAGGGCTACGAGCAGTACTTC. The J gene is TRBJ2-7, the V gene TRBV10-3, with D maybe TRBD1 (5 bases). The CDR3 extends over 12 amino acids. Trimming took off 6 bases at V and 3 bases at J, with 9 bases between the two ends. The germline V gene has CDR1 ENHRY and CDR2 SYGVKD.

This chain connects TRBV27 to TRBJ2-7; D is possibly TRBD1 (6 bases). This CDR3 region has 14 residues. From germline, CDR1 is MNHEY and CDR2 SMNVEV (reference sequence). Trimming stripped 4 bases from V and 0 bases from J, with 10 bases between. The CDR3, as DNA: TGTGCCAGCAGTTCATGGGACAACTCCTACGAGCAGTACTTC. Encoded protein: CASSSWDNSYEQYF.

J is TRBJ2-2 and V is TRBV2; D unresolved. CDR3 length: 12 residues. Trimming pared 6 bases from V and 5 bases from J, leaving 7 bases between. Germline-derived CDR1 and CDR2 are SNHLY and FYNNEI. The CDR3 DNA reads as TGTGCCAGCAGGAGGCTGACCGGGGAGCTGTTTTTT. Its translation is CASRRLTGELFF.

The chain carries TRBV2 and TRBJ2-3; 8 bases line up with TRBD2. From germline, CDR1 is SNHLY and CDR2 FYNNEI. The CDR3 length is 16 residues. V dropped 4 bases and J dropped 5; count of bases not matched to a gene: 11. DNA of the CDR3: TGTGCCAGCAGTGTTGGAGCGGGGGCCCGGGGAGATACGCAGTATTTT. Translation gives CASSVGAGARGDTQYF.

The CDR3 loop is CASSEGGPGELFF. For the CDR3, the DNA is TGCGCCAGCAGTGAGGGAGGGCCCGGGGAGCTGTTTTTT. The chain carries TRBV10-2 and TRBJ2-2; tentative D call: TRBD2 (6 bases). V lost 2 bases and J lost 6, with 7 bases in between. Germline CDR1 and CDR2: WSHSY and SAAADI. The CDR3 is 13 residues long.

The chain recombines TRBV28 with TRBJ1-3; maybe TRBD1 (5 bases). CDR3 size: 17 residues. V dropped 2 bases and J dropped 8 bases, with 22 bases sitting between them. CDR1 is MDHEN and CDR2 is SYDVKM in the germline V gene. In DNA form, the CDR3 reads TGTGCCAGCAGTTTAGGCCGCGGCAGGGCCACCACTCACACCATATATTTT. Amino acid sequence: CASSLGRGRATTHTIYF.

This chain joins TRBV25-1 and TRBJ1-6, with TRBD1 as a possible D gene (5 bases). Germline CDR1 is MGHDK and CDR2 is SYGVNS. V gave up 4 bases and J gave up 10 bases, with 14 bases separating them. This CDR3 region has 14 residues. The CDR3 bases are TGTGCCAGCAGTGTGGGGCTCCTGGGGTCACCCCTCCACTTT. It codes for CASSVGLLGSPLHF.

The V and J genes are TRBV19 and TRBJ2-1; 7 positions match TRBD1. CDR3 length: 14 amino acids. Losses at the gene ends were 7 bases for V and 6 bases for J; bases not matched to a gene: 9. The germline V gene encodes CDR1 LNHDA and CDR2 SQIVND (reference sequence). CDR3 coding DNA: TGTGCCAGTACGGAGACAGGGTGGCCCAATGAGCAGTTCTTC. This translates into CASTETGWPNEQFF.

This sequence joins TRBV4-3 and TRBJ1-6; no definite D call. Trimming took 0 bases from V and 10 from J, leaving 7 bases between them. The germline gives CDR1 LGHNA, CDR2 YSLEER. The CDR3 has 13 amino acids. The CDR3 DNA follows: TGCGCCAGCAGCCAAGATCTAGACTCACCCCTCCACTTT. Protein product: CASSQDLDSPLHF.

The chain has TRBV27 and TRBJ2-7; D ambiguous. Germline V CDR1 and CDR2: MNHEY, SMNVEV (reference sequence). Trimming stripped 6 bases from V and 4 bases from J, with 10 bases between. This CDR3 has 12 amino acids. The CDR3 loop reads CASSSVGYEQYF. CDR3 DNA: TGTGCCAGCAGCTCCGTCGGGTACGAGCAGTACTTC.

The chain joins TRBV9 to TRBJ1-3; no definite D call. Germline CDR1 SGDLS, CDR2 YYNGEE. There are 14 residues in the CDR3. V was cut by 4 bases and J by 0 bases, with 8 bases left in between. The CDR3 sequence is CASSPGNSGNTIYF. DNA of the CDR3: TGTGCCAGCAGCCCCGGGAACTCTGGAAACACCATATATTTT.

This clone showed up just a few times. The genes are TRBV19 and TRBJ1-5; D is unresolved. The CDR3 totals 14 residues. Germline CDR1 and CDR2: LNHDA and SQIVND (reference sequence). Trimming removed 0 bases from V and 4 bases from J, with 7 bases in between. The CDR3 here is CASSIEYLNQPQHF. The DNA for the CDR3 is TGTGCCAGTAGTATAGAGTACCTAAATCAGCCCCAGCATTTT.

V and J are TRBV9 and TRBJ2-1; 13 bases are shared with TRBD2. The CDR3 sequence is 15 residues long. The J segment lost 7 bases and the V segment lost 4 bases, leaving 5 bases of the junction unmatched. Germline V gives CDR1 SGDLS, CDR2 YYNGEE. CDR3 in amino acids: CASSPGTSGENEQFF. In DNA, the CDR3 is TGTGCCAGCAGCCCCGGGACTAGCGGGGAGAATGAGCAGTTCTTC.

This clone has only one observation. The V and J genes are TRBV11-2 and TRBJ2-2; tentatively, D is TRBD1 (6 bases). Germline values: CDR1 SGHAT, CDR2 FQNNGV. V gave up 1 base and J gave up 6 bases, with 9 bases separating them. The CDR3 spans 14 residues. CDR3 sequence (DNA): TGTGCCAGCAGCTTAGTATGGGGGCCCGGGGAGCTGTTTTTT. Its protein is CASSLVWGPGELFF. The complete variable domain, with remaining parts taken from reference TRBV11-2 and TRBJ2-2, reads EAGVAQSPRYKIIEKRQSVAFWCNPISGHATLYWYQQILGQGPKLLIQFQNNGVVDDSQLPKDRFSAERLKGVDSTLKIQPAKLEDSAVYLCASSLVWGPGELFFGEGSRLTVL.